The 10 T cell receptor beta chains reported below all come from one sample, sequenced in a study of cytomegalovirus exposure and HLA in healthy donors. Produced via immunoSEQ multiplex PCR; TCRdb's table is partial and in-frame only. This sample has about 130,000 clones, with 85% to 95% found just once. Sequenced material: PBMCs. These receptor sequences come from a woman in her late teens or twenties in good health and CMV-seronegative.

The chain carries TRBV7-3 and TRBJ2-1, with 8 bases aligning to TRBD2. J lost 7 bases, V lost 5 bases, and 10 bases had no gene match. The CDR3 runs 15 residues. Germline CDR1 reads SGHTA; CDR2 reads FQGTGA. CDR3 protein: CASSLGTSRFNEQFF. CDR3 sequence (DNA): TGTGCCAGCAGCCTAGGGACTAGTCGGTTTAATGAGCAGTTCTTC.

V usage is TRBV2 and J usage is TRBJ1-5; TRBD1 is a possible D gene (6 bases). The CDR3 loop spans 13 amino acids. Deletions cut 5 bases from V and 5 bases from J, with 10 bases between. Germline V CDR1 and CDR2: SNHLY, FYNNEI. The CDR3 protein is CASSIQGDQPQHF. The CDR3 DNA reads as TGTGCCAGCAGTATACAGGGCGATCAGCCCCAGCATTTT.

This sequence joins TRBV6-5 and TRBJ2-7; the match to TRBD1 covers 7 bases. V gave up 6 bases and J gave up 0 bases; unmatched junction bases: 5. Germline V gene sequence: CDR1 MNHEY, CDR2 SVGAGI. The CDR3 is 14 amino acids. The CDR3 here is CASRSGDSSYEQYF. CDR3 coding DNA: TGTGCCAGCAGATCAGGGGACAGCTCCTACGAGCAGTACTTC.

The CDR3 nucleotides read TGTGCCAGCAGCTGGGGGAGTGGAGGGGGCCGTCCGAGCTCCTATAATTCACCCCTCCACTTT. It is translated as CASSWGSGGGRPSSYNSPLHF. The chain links TRBV12-1 to TRBJ1-6; TRBD1 is taken as the D call from the table, unchecked against the DNA. TRBV12-1 is noted as a pseudogene. This CDR3 has 21 residues.

This rearrangement joins TRBV7-4 to TRBJ2-5, with 12 bases fitting TRBD2. The V gene's germline CDR1 is SGHVT and CDR2 SQSDAQ. The CDR3 sequence is 15 residues long. J gave up 5 bases and V 7 bases, and 8 bases lay outside the gene matches. The CDR3 DNA follows: TGTGCCAGCACCTTCGCGACTAGCGGGAGTGAGACCCAGTACTTC. Protein product: CASTFATSGSETQYF.

V is TRBV6-5 and J is TRBJ1-2; TRBD1 is a possible D gene (5 bases). Germline loops: CDR1 MNHEY, CDR2 SVGAGI. There are 14 residues in the CDR3. The germline V and J ends were trimmed by 7 bases and 7 bases, with 19 bases remaining between them. CDR3 in amino acids: CASTSGSGVFGYTF. CDR3 bases: TGTGCCAGCACTTCCGGGTCGGGGGTATTTGGCTACACCTTC.

The chain uses TRBV5-1 and TRBJ2-5; D unclear. Trimming stripped 0 bases from V and 2 bases from J, with 8 bases between. Germline V gene data show CDR1 as SGHRS and CDR2 as YFSETQ. CDR3 length: 14 amino acids. In DNA, the CDR3 is TGCGCCAGCAGCTTGGCCCACCTACAAGAGACCCAGTACTTC. Translated, it gives CASSLAHLQETQYF.

V gene TRBV28 combines with J gene TRBJ1-5; a possible D gene is TRBD1 (6 bases). Germline loops: CDR1 MDHEN, CDR2 SYDVKM. This CDR3 contains 20 residues. Trimming pared 4 bases from V and 6 bases from J, leaving 31 bases between. CDR3: CASSSYDPHRGRGYGQPQHF. The CDR3 nucleotides are TGTGCCAGCAGTTCATACGACCCGCATCGGGGCAGGGGATATGGTCAGCCCCAGCATTTT.

This chain uses TRBV28 with TRBJ2-7, with TRBD2 identical over 9 bases. The CDR3 length is 14 residues. CDR1 is MDHEN and CDR2 is SYDVKM in the germline V gene. J lost 6 bases, V lost 7 bases, and 10 bases had no gene match. In nucleotides, the CDR3 is TGTGCCAGCACTAAAAGTAGCGGGAGTGGCGAGCAGTACTTC. It specifies CASTKSSGSGEQYF.

The CDR3: CAVRGGNTEAFF. The CDR3 DNA is TGTGCCGTTCGCGGCGGGAACACTGAAGCTTTCTTT. The rearrangement uses TRBV28 and TRBJ1-1; D unresolved. The CDR3 runs 12 residues. Germline-derived CDR1 and CDR2 are MDHEN and SYDVKM. Trimming stripped 11 bases from V and 1 base from J, with 11 bases between.